A single sample is the source of the 3 T cell receptor beta chains below, sequenced in a study of blood T cell repertoires in COVID-19. Sequenced by immunoSEQ multiplex PCR; TCRdb stores in-frame clones only, minus some. The profile covers about 210,000 clones, with about four fifths appearing a single time and roughly 2.7% taken by the ten largest. The sample was peripheral blood. Every receptor here comes from a woman aged 40 to 50 with active or convalescent COVID-19.

This clone has only a few counts. The chain combines TRBV5-6 with TRBJ1-2; D may be TRBD1 (5 bases). The CDR3 runs 16 residues. V lost 3 bases and J lost 2, with 17 bases in between. Germline V lookup: CDR1 SGHDT, CDR2 YYEEEE. CDR3: CASSSWGSSINYGYTF. DNA for the CDR3: TGTGCCAGCAGCTCGTGGGGCAGCTCAATCAACTATGGCTACACCTTC.

This chain links TRBV28 with TRBJ1-2; the D gene is possibly TRBD1 (6 bases). V gave up 7 bases and J gave up 2 bases, with 23 bases separating them. The CDR3 sequence is 17 residues long. The germline gives CDR1 MDHEN, CDR2 SYDVKM. The CDR3 region is CASTPLGGGGRNYGYTF. In DNA, the CDR3 is TGTGCCAGCACTCCTCTCGGTGGGGGGGGGCGGAACTATGGCTACACCTTC.

J is TRBJ1-3 and V is TRBV7-6; D is unclear. V gave up 2 bases and J gave up 0 bases, with 17 bases separating them. The V gene's germline CDR1 is SGHVS and CDR2 FNYEAQ. There are 18 residues in the CDR3. The CDR3 DNA reads as TGTGCCAGCAGCTTATCGACGCCAGCGACTCACTCTGGAAACACCATATATTTT. Translated: CASSLSTPATHSGNTIYF.